The source of this T cell receptor (beta chain) is a study of technical replicates of blood from several donors. TCRdb keeps only in-frame clones here, not all; method: immunoSEQ multiplex PCR. The sample holds over 90,000 clones, 95% seen once. The germline V gene has CDR1 SNHLY and CDR2 FYNNEI. This CDR3 contains 14 residues. The V and J ends lost 3 bases and 4 bases, in that order; junction bases with no gene match: 5. The chain employs TRBV2 and TRBJ2-5; TRBD2 agrees at 7 bases. The sequence was obtained from a human donor in good health. The sample taken for sequencing was T cells isolated from PBMCs. The CDR3 sequence: CASSEDPGGETQYF. DNA of the CDR3: TGTGCCAGCAGTGAGGATCCGGGGGGAGAGACCCAGTACTTC.